A selection of T cell receptor beta chains follows, all from one sample in a study of CD8 T cells in Susac syndrome. TCRdb used MiXCR to reprocess the immunoSEQ multiplex PCR reads, holding one entry per CDR3 protein. This sample yields 78,000 or so distinct CDR3 sequences, of which about 94% are seen a single time; about 0.4% belongs to the top ten. Sequenced: CD8+ T cells from PBMCs. The origin of the receptors is a human donor with multiple sclerosis. Both conserved end residues are part of each CDR3.

v_call: TRBV27; j_call: TRBJ1-5; cdr3_aa: CASRWGGASGQPQHF
v_call: TRBV20-1; j_call: TRBJ1-1; cdr3_aa: CSARVGRGSTEAFF
v_call: TRBV5-1; j_call: TRBJ2-7; cdr3_aa: CASSRDGALPYEQYF
v_call: TRBV3-1; j_call: TRBJ2-3; cdr3_aa: CASSQEGRPTDTQYF
v_call: TRBV29-1; j_call: TRBJ2-7; cdr3_aa: CSVDAADSYEQYF
v_call: TRBV5-4; j_call: TRBJ2-7; cdr3_aa: CASSLVGADEQYF
v_call: TRBV13; j_call: TRBJ2-3; cdr3_aa: CASSYGTSGPGAQYF
v_call: TRBV4-1; j_call: TRBJ2-7; cdr3_aa: CASSQSGTGSYEQYF
v_call: TRBV18; j_call: TRBJ2-1; cdr3_aa: CASSPTSGRNNEQFF
v_call: TRBV3-1; j_call: TRBJ2-1; cdr3_aa: CASSPRSGGTYNEQFF
v_call: TRBV29-1; j_call: TRBJ2-7; cdr3_aa: CSAQGADSYEQYF
v_call: TRBV20-1; j_call: TRBJ2-1; cdr3_aa: CSARESSWGSVNEQFF
v_call: TRBV27; j_call: TRBJ1-1; cdr3_aa: CASSSFSQNTEAFF
v_call: TRBV2; j_call: TRBJ2-7; cdr3_aa: CASSETGPPSYEQYF
v_call: TRBV7-6; j_call: TRBJ2-1; cdr3_aa: CASSLLDRPEQFF
v_call: TRBV30; j_call: TRBJ1-1; cdr3_aa: CAWNHGRGQNTEAFF
v_call: TRBV19; j_call: TRBJ1-1; cdr3_aa: CASRIGVEMNTEAFF
v_call: TRBV6-6; j_call: TRBJ2-2; cdr3_aa: CASSPPSGSGELFF
v_call: TRBV12-3/TRBV12-4; j_call: TRBJ2-7; cdr3_aa: CASSLRGTLSVYEQYF
v_call: TRBV15; j_call: TRBJ2-7; cdr3_aa: CATSPHLLGSSYEQYF
v_call: TRBV4-1; j_call: TRBJ2-1; cdr3_aa: CASSSMEGSYNEQFF
v_call: TRBV19; j_call: TRBJ2-6; cdr3_aa: CASNPRGGSGANVLTF
v_call: TRBV6-1; j_call: TRBJ1-1; cdr3_aa: CASSLRVNTEAFF
v_call: TRBV30; j_call: TRBJ2-5; cdr3_aa: CAWKFSQGQETQYF
v_call: TRBV11-2; j_call: TRBJ2-7; cdr3_aa: CASSLGGGLASYEQYF
v_call: TRBV3-1; j_call: TRBJ1-2; cdr3_aa: CASSHAGEDGYTF
v_call: TRBV7-3; j_call: TRBJ2-1; cdr3_aa: CASSSIGTALRNYLSGEQFF
v_call: TRBV29-1; j_call: TRBJ2-7; cdr3_aa: CSVQDRASYEQYF
v_call: TRBV14; j_call: TRBJ1-4; cdr3_aa: CASRGSEEKLFF
v_call: TRBV4-1; j_call: TRBJ2-2; cdr3_aa: CASRDRQGSTGELFF
v_call: TRBV7-9; j_call: TRBJ2-1; cdr3_aa: CASSWGLLDNEQFF